The clone carrying this T cell receptor (beta chain) was found a few times. This record belongs to a study of cytomegalovirus exposure and HLA in healthy donors. About the study: One earlier analysis, a look at some 180 million T cells, found roughly 110 million unique TCR beta sequences.

Primers included in the PCR were 60 Vbeta and 13 Jbeta primers. Libraries were prepared by immunoSEQ multiplex PCR; TCRdb keeps only in-frame clonotypes and omits some of them. The sample has about 170,000 clones, approximately 85% seen once. Deletions cut 5 bases from V and 8 bases from J, with 19 bases between. This CDR3 spans 15 amino acids. The germline gives CDR1 SGHDT, CDR2 YYEEEE. The sequencing input was PBMCs. V is TRBV5-6 and J is TRBJ1-4, with TRBD1 as a possible D gene (5 bases). The origin of this receptor is a man aged 30 to 45 in good health and CMV-seropositive. This chain's CDR3 is CASRPWGRQLEKLFF. CDR3 sequence (DNA): TGTGCCAGCAGACCGTGGGGCAGGCAATTAGAAAAACTGTTTTTT.